This T cell receptor beta chain came from a study of OX40 agonist ivuxolimab in advanced cancers. Measured with immunoSEQ multiplex PCR; TCRdb has only the in-frame clones, and not every one. The sample comprises about 87,000 clones, 85% to 90% of which are singletons, and around 1.6% rests with the top ten. V was pared by 1 base and J by 3 bases, with 6 bases between. The CDR3 loop spans 14 amino acids. In germline, CDR1 is LNHDA, CDR2 SQIVND (reference sequence). Findings and limits, study-wide: Also present in some nonresponders was a low level of normalized T-cell clonal expansion.

Details on this clone: Its antigen is unknown.

The sequence derives from an adult with an advanced solid tumor such as melanoma, head and neck, liver or kidney cancer. The chain uses TRBV19 and TRBJ2-2; D is possibly TRBD2 (5 bases). The source material was CD4+ or CD8+ T cells sorted from blood, sampled in a trial of the OX40 agonist ivuxolimab. The chain's CDR3 is CASSIGRDTGELFF. The DNA for the CDR3 is TGTGCCAGTAGTATAGGGCGGGACACCGGGGAGCTGTTTTTT.